The present entry profiles one TCR beta chain with its context. Its antigen remains unknown. The record originates from a study of radiotherapy plus CTLA-4 blockade in lung cancer. In the study overall: Among all patients, about 19% showed objective responses, while 30% to 40% had disease control.

Assay: immunoSEQ multiplex PCR; the TCRdb copy retains only in-frame clones and omits some. The table has more than 90,000 clones, roughly 86% seen once. Study-level findings and limits: Tumor-derived TCR clones expanded in blood after radiotherapy plus ipilimumab. Reports identified early blood T cell clone dynamics, with interferon-beta, as the best response predictor.

V was clipped by 10 bases and J by 10 bases, with 19 bases between them. This CDR3 spans 12 amino acids. From germline, CDR1 is LNHDA and CDR2 SQIVND (reference sequence). The source material was peripheral blood, sampled from a patient treated with radiotherapy plus ipilimumab. The chain joins TRBV19 to TRBJ1-2; no clear D gene. The sequence was collected from a human donor with non-small cell lung cancer that progressed on radiotherapy plus ipilimumab. Some clones in this sample may be carry-over from other donors' samples. The CDR3 loop reads CATGVREGPYTF. The CDR3 coding sequence is TGTGCCACCGGAGTAAGGGAAGGGCCCTACACCTTC.